The rows below give T cell receptor beta chains drawn from one sample of a study of post-analysis software for immune sequencing data. Each CDR3 protein gets one entry after TCRdb re-called the PCR reads with MiXCR. The table has fewer than 850,000 distinct CDR3 sequences, about half seen once; the top ten hold roughly 5.2%. Source material: blood. The receptor source for this set is a girl between 10 and 17 years old with multiple sclerosis. Each CDR3 is given with its conserved first and last residue. D genes are given only for firm matches. The size field is filled for only some rows; it gives once, few, many or a size class.

D gene	J gene	CDR3 length	V gene	clone size	CDR3 DNA	CDR3 protein
.	TRBJ2-3	15	TRBV5-1	few	TGCGCCAGCAGCCTTCCCGAGGGAATGTTCGGTACGCAGTATTTT	CASSLPEGMFGTQYF
.	TRBJ2-5	16	TRBV5-6	.	TGTGCCAGCAGCCAAACAACGACAGGCTCGTCGGAGACCCAGTACTTC	CASSQTTTGSSETQYF
TRBD2	TRBJ2-4	17	TRBV2	.	TGTGCCAGCAACCCGGAACTAGCGGGAGAACTCGGAAACATTCAGTACTTC	CASNPELAGELGNIQYF
TRBD1	TRBJ2-3	17	TRBV5-1	.	TGCGCCAGCAGCCATGCCCCGGGACAGTCGTACCTAGATACGCAGTATTTT	CASSHAPGQSYLDTQYF
.	TRBJ2-7	16	TRBV4-3	.	TGCGCCAGCAGCCAAGATGTGCCAGGCCCATCGGCCGAGCAGTACTTC	CASSQDVPGPSAEQYF
TRBD1	TRBJ2-7	16	TRBV6-1	.	TGTGCCAGCAGTGAAGCCGCCGGGACAGGGATCTACGAGCAGTACTTC	CASSEAAGTGIYEQYF
TRBD2	TRBJ2-1	13	TRBV29-1	.	TGCAGCGGAACTAGCGGGCGAAACAATGAGCAGTTCTTC	CSGTSGRNNEQFF
.	TRBJ1-2	14	TRBV25-1	.	TGTGCCAGCAGTGAATGGGGGGGAGGGCATGGCTACACCTTC	CASSEWGGGHGYTF
TRBD1	TRBJ2-7	17	TRBV10-3	.	TGTGCCATCAGTGATCTCGCCGGGACAGGGGATCCCTACGAGCAGTACTTC	CAISDLAGTGDPYEQYF
.	TRBJ2-7	11	TRBV5-1	.	TGCGCCAGCAGCTTGGACAACCAGCAGTACTTC	CASSLDNQQYF
.	TRBJ2-7	14	TRBV6-2/TRBV6-3	many	TGTGCCAGCAATCGGGGGACCTCCGAGGACGAGCAGTACTTC	CASNRGTSEDEQYF
TRBD2	TRBJ2-5	16	TRBV5-6	few	TGTGCCAGCAGCTTGTTTAGCGGGAGGGACCAAGAGACCCAGTACTTC	CASSLFSGRDQETQYF
TRBD2	TRBJ2-3	16	TRBV29-1	once	TGCAGCGCCAAAAAAGGCGGACTAGAAACAACAGATACGCAGTATTTT	CSAKKGGLETTDTQYF